Listed below are T cell receptor beta chains from one sample, sequenced in a study of HIV-infected patients and healthy controls. TCRdb called the 5' RACE reads again in MiXCR, with one record for every CDR3 protein. The sample has 55,000 to 70,000 distinct CDR3 sequences, 15% to 20% seen once. The sequenced sample was CD4+ T cells from blood. The receptors come from a human donor in good health. The CDR3 runs from the conserved cysteine through the conserved F or W. The D gene is left open where the match is weak. Only part of the rows carry a size: once, few, many, or a class if the clone is expanded.

d_call clone_size j_call v_call cdr3_nt cdr3_aa
NA few TRBJ2-7 TRBV20-1 TGCAGTGCTAGTGATGGGGAGTACGAGCAGTACTTC CSASDGEYEQYF
TRBD1 NA TRBJ1-1 TRBV5-5 TGTGCCAGCAGCTTCCGGGACAGGGACTCTGAAGCTTTCTTT CASSFRDRDSEAFF
TRBD1 many TRBJ2-7 TRBV25-1 TGTGCCAGCAGTGGGGGGGACAGGGGGCGCGAGCAGTACTTC CASSGGDRGREQYF
NA many TRBJ1-6 TRBV3-1 TGTGCCAGCAGCCAACGTTCTACGGTGAATTCACCCCTCCACTTT CASSQRSTVNSPLHF
NA few TRBJ1-2 TRBV7-2 TGTGCCAGCAGCCGGACTGTTTATGGCTACACCTTC CASSRTVYGYTF
NA many TRBJ1-5 TRBV7-2 TGTGCCAGCAGTCTAGAGAGCGTAAAAGGTCAGCCCCAGCATTTT CASSLESVKGQPQHF
TRBD2 NA TRBJ2-7 TRBV2 TGTGCCAGCAGTGAGTCTAGCGGGAGTCGCGAGCAGTACTTC CASSESSGSREQYF
NA few TRBJ2-2 TRBV7-9 TGTGCCAGCAGCTTACATAGAGCAACAGTCGATGCCGGGGAGCTGTTTTTT CASSLHRATVDAGELFF
TRBD1 NA TRBJ1-4 TRBV20-1 TGCAGTGCTTCGACAGGGGGGCGGAATAATGAAAAACTGTTTTTT CSASTGGRNNEKLFF
NA NA TRBJ1-6 TRBV20-1 TGCAGTGCTAGAGATCGGGGCAGTAATTCACCCCTCCACTTT CSARDRGSNSPLHF
NA many TRBJ1-1 TRBV5-1 TGCGCCAGCAGCTTGACGGGGGGTGGCACTGAAGCTTTCTTT CASSLTGGGTEAFF
NA NA TRBJ1-1 TRBV12-3/TRBV12-4 TGTGCCAGCAGTTTACGGGCAGGCAAGAACACTGAAGCTTTCTTT CASSLRAGKNTEAFF
TRBD1 NA TRBJ2-1 TRBV6-2/TRBV6-3 TGTGCCAGCAGTCTCCGCGGGACAGGGTTTGTAAGCTCCTACAATGAGCAGTTCTTC CASSLRGTGFVSSYNEQFF
TRBD1 NA TRBJ1-2 TRBV7-8 TGTGCCAGCAGCTTAGCCGGACAGGGAACTCATGGCTACACCTTC CASSLAGQGTHGYTF
NA NA TRBJ1-1 TRBV11-3 TGTGCCAGCAGCCCGCAGGGTTTTGGCACTGAAGCTTTCTTT CASSPQGFGTEAFF
NA NA TRBJ2-2 TRBV6-1 TGTGCCAGCAGTGAGGGTACCGGATACACCGGGGAGCTGTTTTTT CASSEGTGYTGELFF
NA NA TRBJ1-2 TRBV15 TGTGCCACCAGCCAGGGGACCCATGGCTACACCTTC CATSQGTHGYTF
NA many TRBJ2-1 TRBV12-3/TRBV12-4 TGTGCCAGCAGTCGGGCGAATGAGCAGTTCTTC CASSRANEQFF
NA NA TRBJ2-7 TRBV6-6 TGTGCCAGCAGGACCGACTACGAGCAGTACTTC CASRTDYEQYF
NA NA TRBJ1-4 TRBV12-2 TGTGCAAGTCGCTTAGCTTCGAGTTGTCGTTTTGCAACTAATGAAAAACTGTTTTTT CASRLASSCRFATNEKLFF
NA NA TRBJ2-4 TRBV20-1 TGCAGTGCTCTCTCAGGACAGAAAAACATTCAGTACTTC CSALSGQKNIQYF
TRBD1 NA TRBJ1-1 TRBV27 TGTGCCAGCAGTTTATATGGACAGGGGACAGGGAACACTGAAGCTTTCTTT CASSLYGQGTGNTEAFF
NA few TRBJ2-7 TRBV6-5 TGTGCCAGCAGTCCCACTAGGAAATACGAGCAGTACTTC CASSPTRKYEQYF
NA NA TRBJ2-2 TRBV5-1 TGCGCCAGCAATATTAACACCGGGGAGCTGTTTTTT CASNINTGELFF
TRBD2 NA TRBJ2-7 TRBV18 TGTGCCAGCTCACGGCAGGCTAGCGGGAGGTCTAACTCCTACGAGCAGTACTTC CASSRQASGRSNSYEQYF
NA few TRBJ2-7 TRBV27 TGTGCCAGCAGTTTGAAACAGCTAACGTCCGAGCAGTACTTC CASSLKQLTSEQYF
NA NA TRBJ1-4 TRBV4-1 TGCGCCAGCAGCCAAGGACAAGCAACTAATGAAAAACTGTTTTTT CASSQGQATNEKLFF
TRBD2 few TRBJ2-1 TRBV6-5 TGTGCCAGCAGTTACGGGACTAGCGGGATCTATGAGCAGTTCTTC CASSYGTSGIYEQFF
NA few TRBJ2-1 TRBV6-1 TGTGCCAGCAGTGAAATACCAGGCTCCTACAATGAGCAGTTCTTC CASSEIPGSYNEQFF
NA NA TRBJ2-3 TRBV2 TGTGCCAGCAGTGCCCAGGGAGGCACAGATACGCAGTATTTT CASSAQGGTDTQYF
NA NA TRBJ1-2 TRBV6-2/TRBV6-3 TGTGCCAGCAGTTACCCATCGGCGGGCTTCTATGGCTACACCTTC CASSYPSAGFYGYTF
NA NA TRBJ1-1 TRBV2 TGTGCCAGCAGACTATTCCAGGGGACTGAAGCTTTCTTT CASRLFQGTEAFF
TRBD1 many TRBJ1-1 TRBV7-3 TGTGCCAGCAGCTTATCCCCCTCGACAGGGAAGAACACTGAAGCTTTCTTT CASSLSPSTGKNTEAFF
NA few TRBJ2-1 TRBV4-2 TGTGCCAGCAGCCAAGACTCAAGCTCCTACAATGAGCAGTTCTTC CASSQDSSSYNEQFF
NA few TRBJ1-2 TRBV12-3/TRBV12-4 TGTGCCAGCAGTTTATCCCCGAATGGCTACACCTTC CASSLSPNGYTF
TRBD1 few TRBJ1-2 TRBV5-1 TGCGCCAGCAGCTCCCAGGGGGCACCTAACTATGGCTACACCTTC CASSSQGAPNYGYTF
TRBD1 NA TRBJ2-3 TRBV11-2 TGTGCCAGCAGCCAGAACAGGGGGCGCCGGACAGATACGCAGTATTTT CASSQNRGRRTDTQYF